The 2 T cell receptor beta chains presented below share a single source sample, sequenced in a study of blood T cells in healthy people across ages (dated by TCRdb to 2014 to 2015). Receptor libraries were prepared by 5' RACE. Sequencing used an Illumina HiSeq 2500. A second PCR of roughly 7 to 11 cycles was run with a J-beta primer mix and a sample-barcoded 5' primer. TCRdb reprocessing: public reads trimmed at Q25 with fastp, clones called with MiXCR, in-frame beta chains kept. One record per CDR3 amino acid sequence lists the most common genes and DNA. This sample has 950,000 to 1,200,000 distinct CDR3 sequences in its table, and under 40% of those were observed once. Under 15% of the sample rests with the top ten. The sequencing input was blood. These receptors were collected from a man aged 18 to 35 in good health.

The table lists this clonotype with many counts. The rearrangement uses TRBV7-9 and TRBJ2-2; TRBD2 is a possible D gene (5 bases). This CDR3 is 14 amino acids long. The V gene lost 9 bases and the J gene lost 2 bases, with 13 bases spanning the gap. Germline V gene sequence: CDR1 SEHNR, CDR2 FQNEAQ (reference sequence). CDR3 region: CASSRTANTGELFF. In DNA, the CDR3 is TGTGCCAGTTCCCGGACTGCTAACACCGGGGAGCTGTTTTTT. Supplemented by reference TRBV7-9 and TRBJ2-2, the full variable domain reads DTGVSQNPRHKITKRGQNVTFRCDPISEHNRLYWYRQTLGQGPEFLTYFQNEAQLEKSRLLSDRFSAERPKGSFSTLEIQRTEQGDSAMYLCASSRTANTGELFFGEGSRLTVL.

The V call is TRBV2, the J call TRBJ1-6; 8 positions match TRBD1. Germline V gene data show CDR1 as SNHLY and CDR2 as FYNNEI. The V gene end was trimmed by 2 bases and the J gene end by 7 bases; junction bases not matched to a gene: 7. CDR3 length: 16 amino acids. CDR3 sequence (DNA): TGTGCCAGCAGTGAATCAAGACAGGGGCGCAATTCACCCCTCCACTTT. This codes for CASSESRQGRNSPLHF.